This T cell receptor (beta chain) was profiled in a study of blood T cell repertoires in COVID-19. Across the study: Both acute and convalescent COVID-19 samples were obtained from the United States, Italy and Spain.

The V end was cut by 0 bases, the J end by 1 base, with 7 bases between. There are 15 residues in the CDR3. Germline values: CDR1 MNHNY, CDR2 SVGAGI (reference sequence). Authors' analysis steps: The authors estimated nucleated cell counts from reference gene primer amplification. Measured with immunoSEQ multiplex PCR; TCRdb has only the in-frame clones, and not every one. That table is the source of V, J and clone size, and D and trimming were worked out from the DNA. The table includes some 300,000 clones, approximately 86% detected once. Seattle participants joined during active infection and were tracked over time.

The TCR was taken from a woman aged 70-85 years with COVID-19, enrolled during active disease. Sequencing used peripheral blood. This chain uses TRBV6-6 with TRBJ2-1, with D tentatively TRBD2 (6 bases). CDR3 in amino acids: CASSYSGGSYNEQFF. The CDR3 bases are TGTGCCAGCAGTTACTCCGGGGGTTCCTACAATGAGCAGTTCTTC.